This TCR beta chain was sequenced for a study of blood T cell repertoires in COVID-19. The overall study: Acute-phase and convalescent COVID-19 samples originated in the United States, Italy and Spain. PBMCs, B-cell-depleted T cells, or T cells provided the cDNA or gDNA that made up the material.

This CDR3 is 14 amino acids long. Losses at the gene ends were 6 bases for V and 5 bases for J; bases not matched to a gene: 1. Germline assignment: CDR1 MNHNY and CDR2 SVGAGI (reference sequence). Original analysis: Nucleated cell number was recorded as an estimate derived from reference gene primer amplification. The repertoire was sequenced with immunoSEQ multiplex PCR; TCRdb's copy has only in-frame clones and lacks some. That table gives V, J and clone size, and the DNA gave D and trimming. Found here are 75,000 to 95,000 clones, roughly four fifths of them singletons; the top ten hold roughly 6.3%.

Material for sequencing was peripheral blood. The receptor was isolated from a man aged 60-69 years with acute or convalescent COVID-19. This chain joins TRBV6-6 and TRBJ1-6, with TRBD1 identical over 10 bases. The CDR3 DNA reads TGTGCCAGCAGAGGGACAGGGGATAATTCACCCCTCCACTTT. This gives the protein CASRGTGDNSPLHF.